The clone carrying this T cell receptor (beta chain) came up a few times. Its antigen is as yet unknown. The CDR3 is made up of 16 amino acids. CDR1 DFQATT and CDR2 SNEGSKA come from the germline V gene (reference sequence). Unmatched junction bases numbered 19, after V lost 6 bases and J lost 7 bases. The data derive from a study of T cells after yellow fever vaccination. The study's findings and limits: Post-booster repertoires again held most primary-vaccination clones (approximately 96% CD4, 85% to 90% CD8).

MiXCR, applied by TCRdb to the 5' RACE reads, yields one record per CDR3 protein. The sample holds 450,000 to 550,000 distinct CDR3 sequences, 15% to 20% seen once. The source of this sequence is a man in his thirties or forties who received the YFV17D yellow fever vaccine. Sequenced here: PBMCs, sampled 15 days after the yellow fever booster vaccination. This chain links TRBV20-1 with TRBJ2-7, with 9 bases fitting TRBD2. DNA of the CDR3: TGCAGTGCCCCACATTTCGAAGTAGCGGGAGTATGGGAGCAGTACTTC. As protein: CSAPHFEVAGVWEQYF.